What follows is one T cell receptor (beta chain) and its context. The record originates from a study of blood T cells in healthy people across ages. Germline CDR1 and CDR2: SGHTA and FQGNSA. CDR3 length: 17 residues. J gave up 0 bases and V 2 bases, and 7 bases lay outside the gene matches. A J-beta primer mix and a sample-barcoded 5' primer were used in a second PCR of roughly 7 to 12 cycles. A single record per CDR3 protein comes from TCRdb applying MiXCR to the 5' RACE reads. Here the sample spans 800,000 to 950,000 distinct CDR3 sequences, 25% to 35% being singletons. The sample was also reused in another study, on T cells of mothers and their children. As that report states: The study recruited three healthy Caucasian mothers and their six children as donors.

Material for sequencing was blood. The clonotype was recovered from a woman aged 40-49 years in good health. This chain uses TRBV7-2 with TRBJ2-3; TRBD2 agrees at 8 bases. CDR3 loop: CASSLFNRGGSTDTQYF. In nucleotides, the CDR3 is TGTGCCAGCAGCTTATTTAACCGGGGGGGCAGCACAGATACGCAGTATTTT.